Included here is one TCR beta chain sequence, with context. This sample was taken from a study of T cell changes during pregnancy in multiple sclerosis. This table comes from immunoSEQ multiplex PCR, and its TCRdb copy is limited to in-frame clones, with some not included. Here the sample spans around 60,000 clones, 80% to 95% being singletons. Trimming stripped 5 bases from V and 1 base from J, with 9 bases between. The CDR3 consists of 14 residues. Germline V gives CDR1 LNHDA, CDR2 SQIVND (reference sequence). Source: CD4+ T cells from peripheral blood mononuclear cells, taken before pregnancy. This chain uses TRBV19 with TRBJ1-5; TRBD1 is a possible D gene (5 bases). This clonotype was sampled from a female donor with multiple sclerosis, enrolled in a pregnancy study. This CDR3 is CASSPQGSNQPQHF. CDR3 sequence (DNA): TGTGCCAGTAGTCCGCAGGGAAGCAATCAGCCCCAGCATTTT.